These 32 T cell receptor beta chains were sequenced from one sample in a study of cytomegalovirus exposure and HLA in healthy donors. PCR amplification relied on 60 Vbeta primers (plus 13 Jbeta primers). Libraries were prepared by immunoSEQ multiplex PCR; TCRdb keeps only in-frame clonotypes and omits some of them. Among about 240,000 clones listed, approximately 80% were seen once. The source material was PBMCs. The receptor set was obtained from a woman in her fifties or sixties in good health and CMV-seropositive.

This clone was recorded once. The chain has TRBV11-2 and TRBJ2-7; 7 nucleotides agree with TRBD2. The CDR3 has 15 residues. Germline CDR1 reads SGHAT; CDR2 reads FQNNGV. With V trimmed by 5 bases and J by 0 bases, 7 bases remained unmatched. CDR3 sequence reads: CASSLTLAGSYEQYF. CDR3 sequence (DNA): TGTGCCAGCAGCCTAACCTTAGCGGGCTCCTACGAGCAGTACTTC.

The chain's CDR3 is CASSFDTYEQYF. DNA of the CDR3: TGTGCCAGCAGTTTTGACACCTACGAGCAGTACTTC. The V and J genes are TRBV6-1 and TRBJ2-7; D is unresolved. The length of the CDR3 is 12 residues. Trimming removed 5 bases at V and 2 bases at J, with 7 bases between. Per the germline V gene, CDR1 is MNHNS and CDR2 is SASEGT.

The chain is built from TRBV5-1 and TRBJ2-7; no clear D. CDR1 is SGHRS, CDR2 YFSETQ, per germline. CDR3 length: 13 residues. Trimming stripped 4 bases from V and 2 bases from J, with 10 bases between. The CDR3 loop reads CASSLGKTYEQYF. The CDR3 bases are TGCGCCAGCAGCCTTGGCAAAACCTACGAGCAGTACTTC.

This chain joins TRBV11-2 and TRBJ1-2; 8 nucleotides align to TRBD1. Germline V lookup: CDR1 SGHAT, CDR2 FQNNGV. The V segment lost 2 bases and the J segment 7 bases; nucleotides outside the gene matches: 6. This CDR3 is 14 amino acids long. CDR3 residues: CASSLNRGYAGYTF. The CDR3 DNA reads TGTGCCAGCAGCTTAAACAGGGGGTACGCTGGCTACACCTTC. Together with reference TRBV11-2 and TRBJ1-2, the CDR3 gives the full variable domain: EAGVAQSPRYKIIEKRQSVAFWCNPISGHATLYWYQQILGQGPKLLIQFQNNGVVDDSQLPKDRFSAERLKGVDSTLKIQPAKLEDSAVYLCASSLNRGYAGYTFGSGTRLTVV.

The genes are TRBV9 and TRBJ2-3, with D possibly matching TRBD2 (6 bases). Trimming removed 4 bases at V and 0 bases at J, with 27 bases between. CDR1 and CDR2 (germline): SGDLS, YYNGEE. The CDR3 spans 20 residues. In nucleotides, the CDR3 is TGTGCCAGCAGCTTCCCTCGGGCCGCCTCCCCGGGGACTAGCACAGATACGCAGTATTTT. Its translation: CASSFPRAASPGTSTDTQYF.

V gene TRBV7-8 combines with J gene TRBJ2-1; tentatively, D is TRBD1 (5 bases). V gave up 1 base and J gave up 8 bases, with 9 bases separating them. Germline V gives CDR1 SGHVS, CDR2 FQNEAQ. The CDR3 covers 13 residues. The CDR3 DNA reads TGTGCCAGCAGCTTAGGTTTGGGGCATGAGCAGTTCTTC. This gives the protein CASSLGLGHEQFF.

This clone has a handful of counts. The chain employs TRBV27 and TRBJ1-5; D is uncertain. Trimming removed 3 bases at V and 5 bases at J, with 11 bases between. The CDR3 has 14 amino acids. CDR1 and CDR2 from the germline V gene are MNHEY and SMNVEV (reference sequence). The CDR3 DNA reads TGTGCCAGCAGTTTTGATGCGGAATATCAGCCCCAGCATTTT. Encoded protein: CASSFDAEYQPQHF.

The sample holds a few counts of this clone. The CDR3 is CASSVGGFPGSTGELFF. CDR3 nucleotides: TGTGCCAGCAGCGTAGGGGGATTCCCGGGGAGCACCGGGGAGCTGTTTTTT. This chain joins TRBV9 and TRBJ2-2, with D maybe TRBD2 (5 bases). Trimming took 0 bases from V and 4 from J, leaving 16 bases between them. This CDR3 region has 17 residues. From germline, CDR1 is SGDLS and CDR2 YYNGEE.

The genes are TRBV19 and TRBJ2-7; D gene ambiguous. The CDR3 is 14 amino acids. V lost 10 bases and J 0 bases, leaving 16 bases between the germline ends. Germline-derived CDR1 and CDR2 are LNHDA and SQIVND (reference sequence). The CDR3 protein is CATKSRRSSYEQYF. The CDR3, as DNA: TGTGCCACCAAGAGCAGAAGGAGCTCCTACGAGCAGTACTTC.

The chain employs TRBV19 and TRBJ1-2; D unresolved. Germline CDR1 reads LNHDA; CDR2 reads SQIVND (reference sequence). Trimming pared 3 bases from V and 4 bases from J, leaving 3 bases between. The CDR3 totals 11 residues. The chain's CDR3 is CASSIGYGYTF. CDR3 sequence (DNA): TGTGCCAGTAGTATCGGCTATGGCTACACCTTC.

This clone came up a few times. This chain uses TRBV5-1 with TRBJ2-3; TRBD2 agrees at 12 bases. The germline V gene has CDR1 SGHRS and CDR2 YFSETQ. Trimming at V came to 4 bases and at J to 0 bases, leaving 6 bases not matched to a gene. This CDR3 is 17 amino acids long. CDR3 sequence (DNA): TGCGCCAGCAGCCCCAGACTAGCGGGAGCTAGCACAGATACGCAGTATTTT. Amino acids: CASSPRLAGASTDTQYF.

V gene TRBV28 combines with J gene TRBJ1-4, with TRBD1 identical over 7 bases. V lost 4 bases, J lost 7 bases, and 12 bases stayed unmatched. This CDR3 has 16 amino acids. Germline CDR1 and CDR2: MDHEN and SYDVKM. CDR3 nucleotides: TGTGCCAGCAGTTCAACCACAGGGGCGAGGGGTGAAAAACTGTTTTTT. Residues: CASSSTTGARGEKLFF.

The rearrangement joins TRBV2 to TRBJ2-1; TRBD1 might be the D (5 bases). Germline V gene sequence: CDR1 SNHLY, CDR2 FYNNEI. V was pared by 7 bases and J by 4 bases, with 17 bases between. This CDR3 has 15 amino acids. The CDR3 loop reads CASTPSRTKYNEQFF. CDR3 nucleotide sequence: TGTGCCAGCACCCCATCCCGGACAAAGTACAATGAGCAGTTCTTC. Full variable domain (outside the CDR3, taken from reference TRBV2 and TRBJ2-1): EPEVTQTPSHQVTQMGQEVILRCVPISNHLYFYWYRQILGQKVEFLVSFYNNEISEKSEIFDDQFSVERPDGSNFTLKIRSTKLEDSAMYFCASTPSRTKYNEQFFGPGTRLTVL.

The gene calls are TRBV5-5 and TRBJ2-1; D is possibly TRBD1 (6 bases). Between the trimmed V and J ends, which lost 5 bases and 2 bases, there was a span of 17 bases. The germline CDR1 and CDR2 sequences are SGHKS and YYEKEE (reference sequence). The CDR3 is 16 amino acids. The CDR3 coding sequence is TGTGCCAGCAGACGAGATCGGGACAAGCCCTACAATGAGCAGTTCTTC. It yields the protein CASRRDRDKPYNEQFF.

This clone was found once. V is TRBV7-9 and J is TRBJ1-1; D is unclear. There are 15 residues in the CDR3. V was trimmed by 1 base and J by 1 base, leaving 10 bases between them. The germline V gene has CDR1 SEHNR and CDR2 FQNEAQ (reference sequence). CDR3 loop: CASSLGGSGNTEAFF. The CDR3 coding sequence is TGTGCCAGCAGCTTAGGTGGGTCAGGGAACACTGAAGCTTTCTTT.

Turning to this clone: The junction departs from germline at one end; a sequencing error may be responsible. The chain employs TRBV7-9 and TRBJ1-4; tentatively, D is TRBD1 (6 bases). Germline V gene data show CDR1 as SEHNR and CDR2 as FQNEAQ (reference sequence). The CDR3 sequence is 15 residues long. CDR3 coding DNA: TGTTCCAGCAGTCTTCAGGGGTCGGTGAATGAAAAACTGTTTTTT. This sequence encodes CSSSLQGSVNEKLFF.

Only a few counts were recorded for this clone. The chain has TRBV6-5 and TRBJ1-1; D is uncertain. CDR3 length: 13 residues. Germline V gene lookup returns CDR1 MNHEY and CDR2 SVGAGI. V lost 6 bases to trimming and J lost 1 base, with 9 bases between them. As DNA, the CDR3 is TGTGCCAGCAGCCCCCAGCGGAACACTGAAGCTTTCTTT. It encodes CASSPQRNTEAFF.

The J gene is TRBJ1-5, the V gene TRBV19; 9 bases map to TRBD1. Trimming removed 4 bases from V and 1 base from J; junction bases left unmatched: 11. The CDR3 totals 18 residues. The germline gives CDR1 LNHDA, CDR2 SQIVND (reference sequence). CDR3 loop: CASSKAGQGTGSNQPQHF. DNA for the CDR3: TGTGCCAGTAGTAAGGCCGGACAGGGGACAGGAAGCAATCAGCCCCAGCATTTT.

The genes are TRBV7-9 and TRBJ2-3; 10 positions agree with TRBD2. CDR1 SEHNR and CDR2 FQNEAQ come from the germline V gene (reference sequence). CDR3 length equals 15 residues. With 5 bases clipped from V and 5 bases from J, the junction kept 7 bases outside the gene matches. This chain's CDR3 is CASSPAGGPGDTQYF. For the CDR3, the DNA is TGTGCCAGCAGCCCAGCGGGAGGGCCGGGAGATACGCAGTATTTT.

This chain connects TRBV4-1 to TRBJ1-1; TRBD1 might be the D (5 bases). The germline CDR1 and CDR2 sequences are MGHRA and YSYEKL. This CDR3 has 15 amino acids. V lost 0 bases to trimming and J lost 4 bases, with 12 bases between them. The CDR3 spells CASSQEFHGGTEAFF. The CDR3 DNA reads TGCGCCAGCAGCCAAGAGTTTCACGGGGGCACTGAAGCTTTCTTT.

The chain couples TRBV6-5 to TRBJ2-7; possible D gene TRBD1, 6 bases. Between the trimmed V and J ends, which lost 0 bases and 3 bases, there was a span of 15 bases. CDR1 is MNHEY and CDR2 is SVGAGI in the germline V gene. This CDR3 has 16 residues. The CDR3 sequence is CASSYSKGGGGYEQYF. Written as DNA, the CDR3 is TGTGCCAGCAGTTACTCGAAAGGGGGTGGAGGCTACGAGCAGTACTTC.

The chain is built from TRBV13 and TRBJ2-5; 13 positions match TRBD2. V gave up 6 bases and J gave up 5 bases; unmatched junction bases: 9. This CDR3 contains 16 residues. Germline CDR1 and CDR2: PRHDT and FYEKMQ (reference sequence). The CDR3 DNA sequence: TGTGCCAGCAGTCCTCAGGGGACTAGCGGGATTGAGACCCAGTACTTC. Translated: CASSPQGTSGIETQYF.

The chain recombines TRBV15 with TRBJ2-3, with 9 nucleotides matching TRBD2. The CDR3 is 15 residues long. Germline V gene lookup returns CDR1 LNHNV and CDR2 YYDKDF (reference sequence). The J segment lost 1 base and the V segment lost 2 bases, leaving 1 base of the junction unmatched. CDR3 amino acids: CATSRRLAGTDTQYF. DNA for the CDR3: TGTGCCACCAGCAGACGACTAGCGGGCACAGATACGCAGTATTTT.

This clone was counted only a few times. J is TRBJ2-1 and V is TRBV2; D might be TRBD2 (6 bases). This CDR3 region has 15 residues. CDR1 SNHLY and CDR2 FYNNEI come from the germline V gene. Trimming shortened V by 5 bases and J by 5 bases, and 16 bases separated the two germline ends. CDR3 protein: CASSNPAGWDNEQFF. The CDR3 coding sequence is TGTGCCAGCAGTAACCCCGCGGGATGGGACAATGAGCAGTTCTTC.

This chain links TRBV7-8 with TRBJ1-1; TRBD1 matches 7 bases. With 5 bases clipped from V and 4 bases from J, the junction kept 4 bases outside the gene matches. The germline V gene has CDR1 SGHVS and CDR2 FQNEAQ. The CDR3 spans 13 residues. CDR3 bases: TGTGCCAGCAGCCCAGGGGGGCTCACTGAAGCTTTCTTT. It specifies CASSPGGLTEAFF. Using reference TRBV7-8 and TRBJ1-1 for the parts outside the CDR3, the full variable domain is GAGVSQSPRYKVAKRGQDVALRCDPISGHVSLFWYQQALGQGPEFLTYFQNEAQLDKSGLPSDRFFAERPEGSVSTLKIQRTQQEDSAVYLCASSPGGLTEAFFGQGTRLTVV.

The J gene is TRBJ1-5, the V gene TRBV30; tentative D call: TRBD1 (5 bases). The CDR3 sequence is 14 residues long. Germline CDR1 reads GTSNPN; CDR2 reads SVGIG (reference sequence). Trimming shortened V by 2 bases and J by 2 bases, and 10 bases separated the two germline ends. The CDR3 reads CAWSHGGGNQPQHF. DNA for the CDR3: TGTGCCTGGAGTCATGGGGGGGGCAATCAGCCCCAGCATTTT. The full variable domain, with the rest looked up from reference TRBV30 and TRBJ1-5, is SQTIHQWPATLVQPVGSPLSLECTVEGTSNPNLYWYRQAAGRGLQLLFYSVGIGQISSEVPQNLSASRPQDRQFILSSKKLLLSDSGFYLCAWSHGGGNQPQHFGDGTRLSIL.

This chain connects TRBV19 to TRBJ2-2; D perhaps matches TRBD1 (6 bases). V dropped 6 bases and J dropped 1 base, with 9 bases sitting between them. The germline V gene encodes CDR1 LNHDA and CDR2 SQIVND (reference sequence). There are 14 residues in the CDR3. The CDR3: CASRDRLNTGELFF. In nucleotides, the CDR3 is TGTGCCAGTAGAGACAGGCTGAACACCGGGGAGCTGTTTTTT. Looking up the rest from reference TRBV19 and TRBJ2-2 gives the full variable domain: DGGITQSPKYLFRKEGQNVTLSCEQNLNHDAMYWYRQDPGQGLRLIYYSQIVNDFQKGDIAEGYSVSREKKESFPLTVTSAQKNPTAFYLCASRDRLNTGELFFGEGSRLTVL.

CDR3 sequence: CASSQEGLANPFPSYEQYF. The CDR3 nucleotides are TGTGCCAGCAGCCAAGAGGGACTAGCTAATCCCTTCCCCAGCTACGAGCAGTACTTC. J is TRBJ2-7 and V is TRBV14, with 9 nucleotides matching TRBD2. The CDR3 sequence is 19 residues long. V lost 0 bases, J lost 3 bases, and 15 bases stayed unmatched. Germline lookup yields CDR1 SGHDN and CDR2 FVKESK.

The chain uses TRBV7-9 and TRBJ1-5; 7 nucleotides align to TRBD1. Germline CDR1 SEHNR, CDR2 FQNEAQ (reference sequence). The CDR3 has 14 residues. J was trimmed by 4 bases and V by 2 bases; bases with no gene match: 2. The CDR3 is CASSLQGGNQPQHF. CDR3 DNA: TGTGCCAGCAGCTTACAGGGGGGAAATCAGCCCCAGCATTTT.

The J gene is TRBJ2-1, the V gene TRBV2, with 7 nucleotides matching TRBD2. The CDR3 runs to 16 residues. With 6 bases clipped from V and 0 bases from J, the junction kept 8 bases outside the gene matches. The germline CDR1 and CDR2 sequences are SNHLY and FYNNEI. The CDR3 spells CASSQIGGSSYNEQFF. CDR3 nucleotide sequence: TGTGCCAGCAGCCAAATAGGCGGGAGCTCCTACAATGAGCAGTTCTTC.

V is TRBV19 and J is TRBJ1-5, with a weak D call TRBD1 (6 bases). The CDR3 length is 15 residues. Trimming removed 10 bases at V and 0 bases at J, with 16 bases between. Germline values: CDR1 LNHDA, CDR2 SQIVND (reference sequence). In nucleotides, the CDR3 is TGTGCCACCCGGGACACCATCATTAGCAATCAGCCCCAGCATTTT. This codes for CATRDTIISNQPQHF.

This clone has just one count. This chain links TRBV6-1 with TRBJ1-2, with D possibly TRBD1 on 5 matching bases. Per germline, CDR1 MNHNS and CDR2 SASEGT. The V end lost 0 bases, the J end lost 5 bases, and 13 bases lay between the germline ends. The CDR3 has 15 amino acids. The DNA of the CDR3 is TGTGCCAGCAGTGAAGCTCGAAGACAGAGATATGGCTACACCTTC. This codes for CASSEARRQRYGYTF.